Presented here are 4 T cell receptor beta chains from one specimen sequenced in a study of neoadjuvant anti-PD-1 for oral cavity cancer. The time point was: after neoadjuvant nivolumab, at surgical resection. The method was immunoSEQ multiplex PCR; TCRdb's version includes in-frame clones alone and lacks a portion of them. The sample has more than 13,000 clones, about three quarters seen once. The specimen comprised PBMCs, sampled after nivolumab (anti-PD-1) treatment. The receptors here all came from a person between 40 and 79 years old with oral cavity squamous cell carcinoma.

This clone has only one observation. This sequence joins TRBV6-5 and TRBJ2-5; TRBD2 aligns across 7 bases. Germline values: CDR1 MNHEY, CDR2 SVGAGI. The CDR3 length is 14 residues. J lost 9 bases, V lost 7 bases, and 14 bases had no gene match. The CDR3 sequence: CASTPGGSGLAQYF. The CDR3 DNA sequence: TGTGCCAGCACCCCGGGGGGTAGCGGGTTGGCCCAGTACTTC.

This clone was found a few times. The chain uses TRBV6-4 and TRBJ2-2; 7 bases fit TRBD2. The CDR3 totals 13 residues. V lost 6 bases to trimming and J lost 4 bases; unmatched junction nucleotides: 2. CDR1 and CDR2 (germline): MRHNA, SNTAGT. CDR3 sequence: CASRRESTGELFF. The DNA of the CDR3 is TGTGCCAGCAGGCGGGAGAGCACCGGGGAGCTGTTTTTT.

The V and J genes are TRBV5-1 and TRBJ2-5, with no clear D. The CDR3 contains 16 residues. V lost 3 bases and J 1 base, leaving 16 bases between the germline ends. CDR1 is SGHRS and CDR2 is YFSETQ in the germline V gene. CDR3 sequence: CASSSPSVDRQETQYF. CDR3 nucleotide sequence: TGCGCCAGCAGCTCCCCCTCTGTGGACCGCCAAGAGACCCAGTACTTC.

The J gene is TRBJ2-3, the V gene TRBV10-3; the D is unclear. The CDR3 is 12 residues long. V lost 9 bases, J lost 4 bases, and 11 bases lay in between. Looked up from germline, CDR1 is ENHRY and CDR2 is SYGVKD. The CDR3 here is CAITGAADTQYF. CDR3 in DNA: TGTGCCATAACCGGAGCAGCAGATACGCAGTATTTT.